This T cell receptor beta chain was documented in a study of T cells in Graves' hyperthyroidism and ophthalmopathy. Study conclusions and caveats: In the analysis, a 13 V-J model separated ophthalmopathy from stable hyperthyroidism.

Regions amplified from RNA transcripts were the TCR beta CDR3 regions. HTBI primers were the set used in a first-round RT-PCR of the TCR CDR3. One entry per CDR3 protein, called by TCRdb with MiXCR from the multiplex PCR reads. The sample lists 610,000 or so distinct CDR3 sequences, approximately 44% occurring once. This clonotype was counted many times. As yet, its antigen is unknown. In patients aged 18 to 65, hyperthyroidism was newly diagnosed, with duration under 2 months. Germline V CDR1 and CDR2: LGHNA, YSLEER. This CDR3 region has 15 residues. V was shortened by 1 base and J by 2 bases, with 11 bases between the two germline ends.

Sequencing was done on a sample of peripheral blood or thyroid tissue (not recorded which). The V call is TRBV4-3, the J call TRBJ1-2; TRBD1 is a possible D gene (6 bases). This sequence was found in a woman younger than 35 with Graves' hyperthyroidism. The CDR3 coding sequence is TGCGCCAGCAGCCAAGTCGGCAGGGGCAACTATGGCTACACCTTC. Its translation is CASSQVGRGNYGYTF.